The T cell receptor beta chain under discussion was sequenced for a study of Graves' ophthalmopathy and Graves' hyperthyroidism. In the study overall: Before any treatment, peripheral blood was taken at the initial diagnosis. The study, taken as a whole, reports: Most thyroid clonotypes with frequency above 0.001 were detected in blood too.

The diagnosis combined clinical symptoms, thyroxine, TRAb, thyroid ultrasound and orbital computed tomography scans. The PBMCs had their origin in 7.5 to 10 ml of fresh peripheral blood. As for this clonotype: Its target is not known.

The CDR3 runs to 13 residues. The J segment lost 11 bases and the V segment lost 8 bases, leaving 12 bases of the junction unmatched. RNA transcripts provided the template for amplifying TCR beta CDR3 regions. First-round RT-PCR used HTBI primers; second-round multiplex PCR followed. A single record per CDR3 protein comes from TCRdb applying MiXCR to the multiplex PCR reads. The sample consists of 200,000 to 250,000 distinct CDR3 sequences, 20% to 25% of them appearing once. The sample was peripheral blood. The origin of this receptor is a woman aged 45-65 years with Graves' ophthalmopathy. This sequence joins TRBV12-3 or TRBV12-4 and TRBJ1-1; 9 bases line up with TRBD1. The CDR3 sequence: CASSGGTGFVAFF. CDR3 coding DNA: TGTGCCAGCTCTGGGGGGACAGGGTTCGTGGCTTTCTTT.